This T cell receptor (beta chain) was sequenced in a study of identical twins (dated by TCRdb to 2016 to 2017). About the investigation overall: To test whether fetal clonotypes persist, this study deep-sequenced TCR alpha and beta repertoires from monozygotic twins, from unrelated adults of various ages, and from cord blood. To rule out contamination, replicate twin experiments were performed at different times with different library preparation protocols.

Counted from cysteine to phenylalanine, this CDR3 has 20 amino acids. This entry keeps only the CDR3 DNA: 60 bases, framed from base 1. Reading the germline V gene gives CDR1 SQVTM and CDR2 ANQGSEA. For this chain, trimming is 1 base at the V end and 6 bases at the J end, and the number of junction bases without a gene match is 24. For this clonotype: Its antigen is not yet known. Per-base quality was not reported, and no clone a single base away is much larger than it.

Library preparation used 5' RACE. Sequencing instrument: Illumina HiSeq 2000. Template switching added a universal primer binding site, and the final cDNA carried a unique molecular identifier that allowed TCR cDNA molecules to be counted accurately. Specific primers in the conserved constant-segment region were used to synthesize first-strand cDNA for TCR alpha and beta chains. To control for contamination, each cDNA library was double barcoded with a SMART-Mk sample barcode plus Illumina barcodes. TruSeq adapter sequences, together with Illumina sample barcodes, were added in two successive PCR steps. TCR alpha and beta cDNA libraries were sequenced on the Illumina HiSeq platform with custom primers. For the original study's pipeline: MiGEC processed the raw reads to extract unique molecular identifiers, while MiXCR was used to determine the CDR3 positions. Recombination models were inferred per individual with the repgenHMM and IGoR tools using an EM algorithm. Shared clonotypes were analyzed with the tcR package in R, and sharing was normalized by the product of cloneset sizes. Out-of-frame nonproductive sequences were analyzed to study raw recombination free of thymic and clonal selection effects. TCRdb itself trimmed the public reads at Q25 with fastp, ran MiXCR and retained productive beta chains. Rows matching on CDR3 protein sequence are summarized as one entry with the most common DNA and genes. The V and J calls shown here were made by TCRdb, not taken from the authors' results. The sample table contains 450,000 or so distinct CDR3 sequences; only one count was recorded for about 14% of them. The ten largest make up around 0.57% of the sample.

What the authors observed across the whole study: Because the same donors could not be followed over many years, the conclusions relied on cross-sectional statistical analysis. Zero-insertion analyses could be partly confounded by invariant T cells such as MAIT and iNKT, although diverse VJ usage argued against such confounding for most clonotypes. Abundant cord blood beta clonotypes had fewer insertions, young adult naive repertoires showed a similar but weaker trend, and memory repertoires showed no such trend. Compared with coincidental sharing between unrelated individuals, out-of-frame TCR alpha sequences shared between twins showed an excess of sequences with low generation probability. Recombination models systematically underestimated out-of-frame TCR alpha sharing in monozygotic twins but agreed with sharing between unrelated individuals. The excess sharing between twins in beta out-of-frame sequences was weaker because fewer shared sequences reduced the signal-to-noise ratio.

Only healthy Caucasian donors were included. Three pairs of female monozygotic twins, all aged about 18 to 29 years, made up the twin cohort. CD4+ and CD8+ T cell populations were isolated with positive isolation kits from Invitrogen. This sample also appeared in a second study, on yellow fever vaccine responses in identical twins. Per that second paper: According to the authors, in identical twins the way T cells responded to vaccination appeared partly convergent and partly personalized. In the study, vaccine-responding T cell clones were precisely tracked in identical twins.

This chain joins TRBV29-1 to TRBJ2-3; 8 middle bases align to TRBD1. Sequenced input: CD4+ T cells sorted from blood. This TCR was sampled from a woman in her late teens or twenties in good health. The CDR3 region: CSVEGLGGQAPAPTPDTQYF. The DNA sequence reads TGCAGCGTTGAAGGTCTAGGGGGACAGGCCCCCGCCCCGACCCCGGATACGCAGTATTTT.